The 25 T cell receptor beta chains below all came from one sample that was sequenced in a study of T cell changes during pregnancy in multiple sclerosis. Only in-frame clones appear in the TCRdb table, and some are missing; sequencing was by immunoSEQ multiplex PCR. The repertoire holds tens of thousands of clones, more than 85% seen once, with 3% to 3.5% in the top ten. Sequencing was performed on peripheral blood, taken before pregnancy. The receptor set was obtained from a female donor with multiple sclerosis, enrolled in a pregnancy study.

The rearrangement joins TRBV15 to TRBJ1-6; D may be TRBD1 (5 bases). Germline values: CDR1 LNHNV, CDR2 YYDKDF (reference sequence). This CDR3 region has 14 residues. Trimming left V 1 base short and J 7 bases short, with 8 bases between. CDR3 amino acids: CATSRVGENSPLHF. The CDR3 DNA is TGTGCCACCAGCAGAGTAGGGGAAAATTCACCCCTCCACTTT.

This clone appeared a single time. J is TRBJ1-5 and V is TRBV5-6, with 9 nucleotides matching TRBD1. The CDR3 has 16 amino acids. Germline V lookup: CDR1 SGHDT, CDR2 YYEEEE. The trim removed 2 bases at V and 6 bases at J, leaving 9 bases unmatched. The CDR3 here is CASSLTGTGHGQPQHF. The CDR3 nucleotides are TGTGCCAGCAGCTTAACCGGGACAGGGCACGGTCAGCCCCAGCATTTT. The complete variable domain, with remaining parts taken from reference TRBV5-6 and TRBJ1-5, reads DAGVTQSPTHLIKTRGQQVTLRCSPKSGHDTVSWYQQALGQGPQFIFQYYEEEERQRGNFPDRFSGHQFPNYSSELNVNALLLGDSALYLCASSLTGTGHGQPQHFGDGTRLSIL.

The chain is built from TRBV7-9 and TRBJ2-3; the match to TRBD2 covers 11 bases. Germline trimming cut 5 bases from V and 7 bases from J; bases unmatched to any gene: 20. Germline CDR1 SEHNR, CDR2 FQNEAQ (reference sequence). The CDR3 runs to 19 residues. DNA of the CDR3: TGTGCCAGCAGCCCCATACCCCGTTTAGCGGGAGGGCCGGGAAATACGCAGTATTTT. Translated, it gives CASSPIPRLAGGPGNTQYF.

Remarks on this clone: Germline and junction disagree at one end, which may indicate a read error. This rearrangement joins TRBV6-6 to TRBJ2-5; TRBD1 might be the D (6 bases). CDR1 and CDR2 (germline): MNHNY, SVGAGI (reference sequence). This CDR3 has 14 residues. The CDR3 sequence is CASSDSGAQETQYF. The DNA of the CDR3 is TGTGCCAGCAGTGACTCAGGGGCCCAAGAGACCCAGTACTTC.

The genes are TRBV14 and TRBJ1-5; no definite D call. The germline gives CDR1 SGHDN, CDR2 FVKESK. The CDR3 extends over 12 amino acids. Between the trimmed V and J ends, which lost 3 bases and 4 bases, there was a span of 4 bases. CDR3 in amino acids: CASSHLNQPQHF. DNA of the CDR3: TGTGCCAGCAGCCACCTAAATCAGCCCCAGCATTTT.

This sequence joins TRBV6-4 and TRBJ2-1; weak D call: TRBD2 (6 bases). CDR1 is MRHNA, CDR2 SNTAGT, per germline. This CDR3 has 14 residues. V lost 7 bases and J lost 9, with 19 bases in between. The CDR3 sequence: CASKLDPAGSEQFF. CDR3 DNA: TGTGCCAGCAAACTCGACCCTGCGGGGAGTGAGCAGTTCTTC.

The V call is TRBV5-1, the J call TRBJ1-2; 7 nucleotides align to TRBD1. Unmatched junction bases numbered 9, after V lost 4 bases and J lost 3 bases. The CDR3 contains 15 residues. Germline CDR1 and CDR2: SGHRS and YFSETQ. DNA of the CDR3: TGCGCCAGCAGCCTTCTACCCACAGGGGACTATGGCTACACCTTC. Translated: CASSLLPTGDYGYTF.

This clone showed up just a few times. CDR3 amino acids: CASRGAGETQYF. CDR3 nucleotide sequence: TGTGCCAGTCGGGGGGCCGGAGAGACCCAGTACTTC. The rearrangement uses TRBV19 and TRBJ2-5, with D maybe TRBD2 (7 bases). The CDR3 runs 12 residues. The germline V gene encodes CDR1 LNHDA and CDR2 SQIVND (reference sequence). V lost 8 bases to trimming and J lost 4 bases, with 11 bases between them.

This clone was picked up one time. The rearrangement links TRBV15 to TRBJ1-1, with 8 bases fitting TRBD1. CDR1 and CDR2 from the germline V gene are LNHNV and YYDKDF (reference sequence). The CDR3 has 16 amino acids. V shed 0 bases, J shed 6 bases, and the junction held 9 bases outside the gene matches. CDR3 sequence: CATSRDRFQGAAEAFF. DNA for the CDR3: TGTGCCACCAGCAGAGATCGATTCCAGGGGGCTGCTGAAGCTTTCTTT. The whole variable domain, filled in from reference TRBV15 and TRBJ1-1, reads DAMVIQNPRYQVTQFGKPVTLSCSQTLNHNVMYWYQQKSSQAPKLLFHYYDKDFNNEADTPDNFQSRRPNTSFCFLDIRSPGLGDTAMYLCATSRDRFQGAAEAFFGQGTRLTVV.

This clone turned up a few times. The chain joins TRBV5-8 to TRBJ2-2, with D unresolved. CDR3 length: 16 residues. Germline CDR1 SGHTS, CDR2 YDEGEE. Trimming took off 3 bases at V and 1 base at J, with 13 bases between the two ends. The CDR3 DNA reads as TGTGCCAGCAGCTCTCGACCGACGGGGAACACCGGGGAGCTGTTTTTT. Amino acids: CASSSRPTGNTGELFF.

This clone was observed a single time. The chain uses TRBV7-9 and TRBJ2-2; D may be TRBD1 (6 bases). The V end lost 5 bases, the J end lost 6 bases, and 10 bases lay between the germline ends. The CDR3 is 13 residues long. Germline loops: CDR1 SEHNR, CDR2 FQNEAQ (reference sequence). CDR3 protein: CASSPPGAGELFF. The CDR3 coding sequence is TGTGCCAGCAGCCCCCCAGGGGCCGGGGAGCTGTTTTTT.

The chain carries TRBV5-6 and TRBJ2-4, with D perhaps matching TRBD2 (5 bases). CDR1 and CDR2 (germline): SGHDT, YYEEEE. V was clipped by 4 bases and J by 1 base, with 9 bases between them. The CDR3 contains 14 residues. DNA of the CDR3: TGTGCCAGCAGCGACACGGGGGCCAAAAACATTCAGTACTTC. Translation: CASSDTGAKNIQYF.

The chain employs TRBV6-5 and TRBJ1-2, with D possibly TRBD1 on 5 matching bases. V lost 4 bases and J 3 bases, leaving 9 bases between the germline ends. This CDR3 contains 13 residues. Germline V CDR1 and CDR2: MNHEY, SVGAGI. CDR3 loop: CASSSRDYYGYTF. The CDR3 nucleotides are TGTGCCAGCAGTTCCCGGGACTACTATGGCTACACCTTC.

J is TRBJ2-1 and V is TRBV5-1; 10 positions match TRBD2. Looked up from germline, CDR1 is SGHRS and CDR2 is YFSETQ. J gave up 3 bases and V 0 bases, and 3 bases lay outside the gene matches. The CDR3 is 16 residues long. This CDR3 is CASSLGTSGNYNEQFF. The CDR3, as DNA: TGCGCCAGCAGCTTGGGGACTAGCGGAAACTACAATGAGCAGTTCTTC.

This clone was seen once. The chain recombines TRBV6-1 with TRBJ2-5, with TRBD2 matching 12 bases. The V gene's germline CDR1 is MNHNS and CDR2 SASEGT. The J segment lost 5 bases and the V segment lost 11 bases, leaving 12 bases of the junction unmatched. The CDR3 has 15 amino acids. CDR3 in DNA: TGTGCCGCAGGTCTAGCGGGAGGGCCTAAGGAGACCCAGTACTTC. This sequence encodes CAAGLAGGPKETQYF.

The chain recombines TRBV5-6 with TRBJ2-1; TRBD2 aligns across 7 bases. The CDR3 contains 15 residues. V dropped 3 bases and J dropped 6; count of bases not matched to a gene: 9. CDR1 and CDR2 (germline): SGHDT, YYEEEE. CDR3 protein: CASSWGRGAVNEQFF. CDR3 DNA: TGTGCCAGCAGCTGGGGGAGGGGTGCGGTCAATGAGCAGTTCTTC.

This clone was seen at least ten times. This chain uses TRBV7-9 with TRBJ2-4; D perhaps matches TRBD2 (5 bases). The germline V gene has CDR1 SEHNR and CDR2 FQNEAQ (reference sequence). Trimming stripped 8 bases from V and 1 base from J, with 18 bases between. The CDR3 consists of 16 residues. CDR3 in DNA: TGTGCCAGCTCCTCGGGCGCGGGCCTCGCCAAAAACATTCAGTACTTC. It encodes CASSSGAGLAKNIQYF.

This rearrangement joins TRBV19 to TRBJ2-1, with D maybe TRBD1 (6 bases). Per the germline V gene, CDR1 is LNHDA and CDR2 is SQIVND (reference sequence). CDR3 length: 15 amino acids. V lost 5 bases and J 5 bases, leaving 16 bases between the germline ends. The CDR3 bases are TGTGCCAGTAGTCTGGGGGCCGGCCCGCACAATGAGCAGTTCTTC. This translates into CASSLGAGPHNEQFF.

This clone was seen a few times. The J gene is TRBJ1-5, the V gene TRBV6-5, with a tentative D call TRBD1 (5 bases). V shed 6 bases and J shed 3 bases, with 9 bases lying between them. CDR1 is MNHEY and CDR2 is SVGAGI in the germline V gene. The length of the CDR3 is 13 residues. The CDR3: CASRVGVNQPQHF. In nucleotides, the CDR3 is TGTGCCAGCAGGGTAGGGGTCAATCAGCCCCAGCATTTT.

The V and J genes are TRBV30 and TRBJ1-1, with D maybe TRBD1 (6 bases). CDR1 is GTSNPN, CDR2 SVGIG, per germline (reference sequence). The CDR3 covers 14 residues. CDR3 residues: CAGDDLGAGTEAFF. CDR3 sequence (DNA): TGTGCGGGGGATGACCTGGGGGCAGGGACTGAAGCTTTCTTT.

This clone came up once. The chain is built from TRBV4-2 and TRBJ1-1, with a tentative D call TRBD1 (6 bases). The CDR3 covers 15 residues. V gave up 4 bases and J gave up 4 bases, with 16 bases separating them. Germline V gene sequence: CDR1 LGHNA, CDR2 YNFKEQ. The CDR3 coding sequence is TGTGCCAGCAGCCTCCCTTATGGGGGCCCCACTGAAGCTTTCTTT. Protein sequence: CASSLPYGGPTEAFF.

This chain joins TRBV5-1 and TRBJ1-1; D unresolved. The CDR3 spans 14 residues. Trimming took 0 bases from V and 11 from J, leaving 17 bases between them. The V gene's germline CDR1 is SGHRS and CDR2 YFSETQ. The DNA of the CDR3 is TGCGCCAGCAGCTTGGGTGGGGTGTGGGGAGCCGCTTTCTTT. Amino acids: CASSLGGVWGAAFF. The whole variable domain, remainder taken from reference TRBV5-1 and TRBJ1-1, is KAGVTQTPRYLIKTRGQQVTLSCSPISGHRSVSWYQQTPGQGLQFLFEYFSETQRNKGNFPGRFSGRQFSNSRSEMNVSTLELGDSALYLCASSLGGVWGAAFFGQGTRLTVV.

The CDR3 region is CASSTGLVHEQYF. In nucleotides, the CDR3 is TGTGCCAGTAGTACGGGACTAGTCCACGAGCAGTACTTC. The chain carries TRBV19 and TRBJ2-7; 8 bases match TRBD2. V dropped 4 bases and J dropped 5; count of bases not matched to a gene: 4. This CDR3 is built from 13 residues. Germline CDR1 is LNHDA and CDR2 is SQIVND (reference sequence).

This chain uses TRBV9 with TRBJ2-2; D is unresolved. V lost 3 bases and J 1 base, leaving 10 bases between the germline ends. This CDR3 comprises 15 residues. Germline V gene sequence: CDR1 SGDLS, CDR2 YYNGEE. CDR3 nucleotide sequence: TGTGCCAGCAGCGCACATTCAGGGAACACCGGGGAGCTGTTTTTT. Encoded protein: CASSAHSGNTGELFF.

The DNA for the CDR3 is TGTGCCAGCAGTTTGTCGCCAGGGGCTTATGTTGGCTACACCTTC. Its translation: CASSLSPGAYVGYTF. This rearrangement joins TRBV27 to TRBJ1-2; possibly TRBD1 for D (6 bases). The CDR3 length is 15 residues. Germline CDR1 and CDR2: MNHEY and SMNVEV (reference sequence). Trimming cost V 3 bases and J 7 bases, with 18 bases left between them.